The rows below give T cell receptor beta chains drawn from one sample of a study of cytomegalovirus exposure and HLA in healthy donors. TCRdb's table, derived via immunoSEQ multiplex PCR, lists solely in-frame clones and lacks some. Of 90,000 to 100,000 clones listed, about 77% are singletons. The specimen sequenced was PBMCs. The receptors were gathered from a woman aged 40 to 55 in good health and CMV-seronegative. Both conserved end residues are trimmed from each CDR3. Each record gives: V gene, CDR3 protein.

TRBV30	AWSATLAGGRGYT
TRBV5-1	ASSLGSSGQPFEQY
TRBV5-1	ASSNPGLNTEAF
TRBV7-2	ASSLTSNPASGDGYT
TRBV7-9	ASSSYEKLF
TRBV6-4	ASSDGQGSTDTQY
TRBV6-5	ASKAGRMNTEAF
TRBV5-1	ASSLVRDSSYEQY
TRBV5-4	ASSLVTGSTEAF
TRBV5-1	ASSEYGWSATVNTEAF
TRBV19	ASRTGSVTEAF
TRBV18	ASSAGLGYGYT
TRBV29-1	SVDGAMNTEAF
TRBV5-1	ASSLAAGYDTEAF
TRBV7-3	ASSPTRTVETQY
TRBV19	ASSTYIRDSSGYT
TRBV29-1	SVVVDRENQPQH
TRBV6-5	ASSYLQGAANTEAF
TRBV5-5	ASSLWSGSGQPQH
TRBV7-2	ASSLTWGGRGTDTQY
TRBV5-1	ASSLRGAREQY
TRBV7-9	ASSFHAGETQY
TRBV6-5	ASSRTGLSYEQY
TRBV27	ASSLLAGGQETQY
TRBV4-2	ASSQGIGGAIYEQY
TRBV14	ASSQAWAGPGGEQY
TRBV20-1	SASRNTEAF
TRBV7-9	ASSLELSGVAF
TRBV2	ASEGEPYEQY
TRBV5-5	ASSSQGRSYEQY
TRBV7-3	ASSLRAGDSYEQY
TRBV7-3	ASSSAGVNYNEQF
TRBV27	ASSFHTSGTVNQPQH
TRBV19	ASSIGYGVSTGELF
TRBV21-1	ASSKVQGEQY
TRBV7-6	ASGGFGTQY
TRBV6-5	ASSPGTGIRNTIY
TRBV7-9	ASTEGGQTYGYT
TRBV6-4	ASSDSGQAPQY
TRBV29-1	SVEELAGGGTGELF
TRBV14	ASSQDLGHGAF
TRBV6-1	ASSDVDRGSYEQY
TRBV5-1	ASSLGTTYEQY
TRBV10-3	AISETGNGNTIY
TRBV30	AFSDLAEAF
TRBV5-8	ASSFSYEQY
TRBV27	ASSPRFVGSPLH
TRBV19	AADSGFGAYNTEAF
TRBV7-2	ASSLAALAGGPDTQY
TRBV28	ASASNYGYT
TRBV5-4	ASSPGGGTNTGELF
TRBV7-9	ASSRDGSSDNEQF
TRBV12-5	ASGLGGANTEAF
TRBV19	ASSIDPVGKRSSYNEQF
TRBV5-4	ASSGTSGGLAKNIQY